Following are 21 T cell receptor beta chains from one sample sequenced in a study of identical twins' blood T cells. MiXCR, applied by TCRdb to the 5' RACE reads, yields one record per CDR3 protein. The sample records 400,000 or so distinct CDR3 sequences, around 30% being singletons. The source material was PBMCs. The receptors were sampled from a woman aged 18-55 years in good health.

V and J are TRBV6-5 and TRBJ1-1; a weak D match, TRBD1 (5 bases). This CDR3 region has 13 residues. Germline CDR1 is MNHEY and CDR2 is SVGAGI. The germline V and J ends were trimmed by 10 bases and 6 bases, with 18 bases remaining between them. The CDR3 DNA follows: TGTGCCATCAATCAAGCCATGGGGCCTGAAGCTTTCTTT. Its protein product is CAINQAMGPEAFF.

The gene calls are TRBV4-1 and TRBJ1-3; D perhaps matches TRBD1 (5 bases). Per the germline V gene, CDR1 is MGHRA and CDR2 is YSYEKL. CDR3 length: 17 amino acids. Trimming took off 1 base at V and 1 base at J, with 14 bases between the two ends. The CDR3 bases are TGCGCCAGCAGCCAAGGTTCCCAGGGAAGGTCTGGAAACACCATATATTTT. It codes for CASSQGSQGRSGNTIYF.

The chain has TRBV27 and TRBJ1-1; 7 bases are shared with TRBD1. The CDR3 sequence is 13 residues long. Germline CDR1 is MNHEY and CDR2 is SMNVEV (reference sequence). The trim removed 4 bases at V and 8 bases at J, leaving 7 bases unmatched. CDR3 DNA: TGTGCCAGCAGTTCCCAGGGGGGACAGGAAGCTTTCTTT. Protein: CASSSQGGQEAFF.

The rearrangement joins TRBV11-2 to TRBJ2-2; a possible D gene is TRBD2 (5 bases). With 5 bases removed from V and 2 bases from J, the gap between germline ends came to 18 bases. From germline, CDR1 is SGHAT and CDR2 FQNNGV. The CDR3 spans 17 residues. CDR3 sequence: CASSTIRRLANTGELFF. CDR3 nucleotides: TGTGCCAGCAGCACCATCCGGAGGCTTGCTAACACCGGGGAGCTGTTTTTT.

About this clonotype itself: A much larger clone is a single base away; this may be a read error. The rearrangement links TRBV20-1 to TRBJ2-3; D call uncertain. The germline V gene encodes CDR1 DFQATT and CDR2 SNEGSKA (reference sequence). The CDR3 sequence is 11 residues long. Trimming removed 1 base at V and 7 bases at J, with 6 bases between. The CDR3 nucleotides are TGCAGTGCTAGAGTGCGGAATACGCAGTATTTT. Protein product: CSARVRNTQYF.

This clonotype has just a few counts. The chain employs TRBV12-5 and TRBJ1-5; a weak D match, TRBD1 (5 bases). Trimming left V 6 bases short and J 6 bases short, with 12 bases between. CDR1 LGHNT and CDR2 FRNRAP come from the germline V gene. The CDR3 has 13 amino acids. This chain's CDR3 is CASGLSRGQPQHF. The CDR3 region has the DNA TGTGCTAGTGGATTGTCTAGGGGTCAGCCCCAGCATTTT.

This sequence joins TRBV4-2 and TRBJ1-1, with D perhaps TRBD1 (6 bases). Germline V gives CDR1 LGHNA, CDR2 YNFKEQ. Trimming removed 0 bases at V and 5 bases at J, with 16 bases between. CDR3 size: 16 residues. The CDR3 DNA is TGTGCCAGCAGCCAAGATCTTTCCAGGGGTGGGACTGAAGCTTTCTTT. Its translation: CASSQDLSRGGTEAFF.

On this clonotype itself: Germline is not matched at one junction end, which may reflect a read error. This chain uses TRBV5-8 with TRBJ2-3; TRBD1 matches at 10 bases. The CDR3 runs to 15 residues. Germline assignment: CDR1 SGHTS and CDR2 YDEGEE. The DNA for the CDR3 is TGTGTCAGCAGCCTGACAGGGGGCGTCTCAGATACGCAGTATTTT. Its protein product is CVSSLTGGVSDTQYF.

The table lists this clonotype with a few counts. The rearrangement uses TRBV11-2 and TRBJ2-7; possible D gene TRBD1, 5 bases. Germline CDR1 is SGHAT and CDR2 is FQNNGV. V was trimmed by 4 bases and J by 5 bases, leaving 9 bases between them. The CDR3 is 12 residues long. The CDR3 is CASSSPGNEQYF. The CDR3 DNA reads as TGTGCCAGCAGCTCCCCAGGGAACGAGCAGTACTTC. Drawing the rest from reference TRBV11-2 and TRBJ2-7, the complete variable domain is EAGVAQSPRYKIIEKRQSVAFWCNPISGHATLYWYQQILGQGPKLLIQFQNNGVVDDSQLPKDRFSAERLKGVDSTLKIQPAKLEDSAVYLCASSSPGNEQYFGPGTRLTVT.

The rearrangement links TRBV20-1 to TRBJ2-7, with 8 bases lining up with TRBD2. The CDR3 sequence is 14 residues long. The V gene's germline CDR1 is DFQATT and CDR2 SNEGSKA (reference sequence). J was trimmed by 5 bases and V by 4 bases; bases with no gene match: 10. CDR3 in amino acids: CSAIPIAGLHEQYF. CDR3 nucleotide sequence: TGCAGTGCTATCCCAATAGCGGGGTTGCACGAGCAGTACTTC.

This chain joins TRBV5-8 and TRBJ1-5; 7 bases line up with TRBD1. CDR3 length equals 15 residues. J was trimmed by 5 bases and V by 2 bases; bases with no gene match: 7. In germline, CDR1 is SGHTS, CDR2 YDEGEE. CDR3 DNA sequence: TGTGCCAGCAGCTTTGGCAGGGGGGTATATCAGCCCCAGCATTTT. This sequence encodes CASSFGRGVYQPQHF.

The chain has TRBV2 and TRBJ1-2; TRBD1 agrees at 7 bases. The CDR3 sequence is 12 residues long. Unmatched junction bases numbered 7, after V lost 7 bases and J lost 8 bases. CDR1 is SNHLY and CDR2 is FYNNEI in the germline V gene. The CDR3 nucleotides read TGTGCCAGCACTAGGAACAGGGGAGGCTACACCTTC. It encodes CASTRNRGGYTF. The complete variable domain, with remaining parts taken from reference TRBV2 and TRBJ1-2, reads EPEVTQTPSHQVTQMGQEVILRCVPISNHLYFYWYRQILGQKVEFLVSFYNNEISEKSEIFDDQFSVERPDGSNFTLKIRSTKLEDSAMYFCASTRNRGGYTFGSGTRLTVV.

J is TRBJ1-4 and V is TRBV29-1; TRBD1 agrees at 11 bases. This CDR3 region has 12 residues. With V trimmed by 7 bases and J by 8 bases, 3 bases remained unmatched. CDR1 is SQVTM and CDR2 is ANQGSEA in the germline V gene. CDR3 DNA sequence: TGCAGCGGGGGGACAGGGGGAGAAAAACTGTTTTTT. Its translation: CSGGTGGEKLFF.

This clonotype was picked up a small number of times. The genes are TRBV7-3 and TRBJ2-7; D gene ambiguous. Germline CDR1 and CDR2: SGHTA and FQGTGA. The CDR3 contains 15 residues. V lost 1 base to trimming and J lost 3 bases, with 13 bases between them. CDR3 nucleotides: TGTGCCAGCAGCTTAATCTCCAATGGGTTCTACGAGCAGTACTTC. Its protein product is CASSLISNGFYEQYF.

The gene calls are TRBV10-3 and TRBJ2-3; 8 nucleotides align to TRBD2. Germline V CDR1 and CDR2: ENHRY, SYGVKD. This CDR3 region has 15 residues. The V and J ends lost 6 bases and 3 bases, in that order; junction bases with no gene match: 8. The CDR3 here is CAISPPSGRTDTQYF. The CDR3 nucleotides are TGTGCCATCAGCCCCCCCAGCGGGAGAACAGATACGCAGTATTTT.

CDR3 in DNA: TGCGCCAGCAGCCACCCGAGGGGTCTCTCAACCGGGGAGCTGTTTTTT. As protein: CASSHPRGLSTGELFF. J is TRBJ2-2 and V is TRBV4-1, with D perhaps given as TRBD1 or TRBD2 (5 bases each). V lost 3 bases and J lost 5, with 16 bases in between. Germline-derived CDR1 and CDR2 are MGHRA and YSYEKL. This CDR3 contains 16 residues.

The rearrangement links TRBV13 to TRBJ2-7; D uncertain. The CDR3 extends over 12 amino acids. Germline loops: CDR1 PRHDT, CDR2 FYEKMQ (reference sequence). V lost 1 base to trimming and J lost 7 bases, with 8 bases between them. CDR3 bases: TGTGCCAGCAGCTTAGCGGCAAGGGAGCAGTACTTC. Translation: CASSLAAREQYF.

On this clonotype itself: One end of the junction fails to match germline, which may point to a read error. The chain links TRBV7-2 to TRBJ1-5, with TRBD1 identical over 7 bases. Per germline, CDR1 SGHTA and CDR2 FQGNSA. The CDR3 runs to 13 residues. The CDR3 is CSSSPQGEQPQHF. CDR3 coding DNA: TGTTCCAGCAGCCCTCAGGGGGAACAGCCCCAGCATTTT.

This clonotype was picked up a small number of times. V is TRBV7-2 and J is TRBJ1-1; D call uncertain. The V gene lost 3 bases and the J gene lost 0 bases, with 8 bases spanning the gap. Germline values: CDR1 SGHTA, CDR2 FQGNSA. The CDR3 has 14 residues. As DNA, the CDR3 is TGTGCCAGCAGCTTTTCCGGCCTGAACACTGAAGCTTTCTTT. This encodes CASSFSGLNTEAFF.

A word on this clonotype: A read error may account for a junction end that differs from germline. The chain combines TRBV5-1 with TRBJ2-1; 10 nucleotides match TRBD1. Germline V CDR1 and CDR2: SGHRS, YFSETQ. This CDR3 spans 15 amino acids. The CDR3 here is CASSLLGQGGNGQFF. CDR3 nucleotide sequence: TGCGCCAGCAGCTTGTTAGGACAGGGGGGAAATGGGCAGTTCTTC.

This clonotype was counted a few times. This sequence joins TRBV6-6 and TRBJ2-7; tentatively, D is TRBD1 (5 bases). The CDR3 has 13 amino acids. Germline assignment: CDR1 MNHNY and CDR2 SVGAGI (reference sequence). V was pared by 4 bases and J by 6 bases, with 13 bases between. The CDR3 nucleotides read TGTGCCAGCAGTTCAAGACAGCCCAGCGAGCAGTACTTC. Protein product: CASSSRQPSEQYF.